The T cell receptor beta chain under discussion was sequenced for a study of blood T cell repertoires in COVID-19. The table came from immunoSEQ multiplex PCR; TCRdb's copy has only in-frame clones and leaves some out. The sample includes roughly 250,000 clones, 84% seen only once; the top ten take 8% to 9.5%. Germline V gene data show CDR1 as KGHDR and CDR2 as SFDVKD. The CDR3 is 15 amino acids. V was clipped by 6 bases and J by 0 bases, with 14 bases between them. The V and J genes are TRBV24-1 and TRBJ2-7; tentatively, D is TRBD1 (5 bases). Sequenced input: peripheral blood. The clonotype originates from a human donor in a cohort sampled during active COVID-19. The CDR3: CATSLNRGFSYEQYF. The CDR3 coding sequence is TGTGCCACCAGTCTGAATAGGGGATTCTCCTACGAGCAGTACTTC.